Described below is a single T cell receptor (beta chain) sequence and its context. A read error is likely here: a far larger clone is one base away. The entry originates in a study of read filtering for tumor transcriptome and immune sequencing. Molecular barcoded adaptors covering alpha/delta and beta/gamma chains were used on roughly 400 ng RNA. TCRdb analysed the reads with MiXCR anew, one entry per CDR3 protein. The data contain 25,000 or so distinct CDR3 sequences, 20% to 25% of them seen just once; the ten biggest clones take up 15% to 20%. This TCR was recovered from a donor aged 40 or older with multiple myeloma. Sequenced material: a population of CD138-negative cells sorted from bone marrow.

Written as DNA, the CDR3 is TGTGCCAGCAGCTTCGGGACTAGCGGATCCAGTGAGCAGTTCTTC. This encodes CASSFGTSGSSEQFF. This chain links TRBV11-2 with TRBJ2-1, with 11 positions matching TRBD2. This CDR3 has 15 amino acids. Losses at the gene ends were 3 bases for V and 9 bases for J; bases not matched to a gene: 7. CDR1 SGHAT and CDR2 FQNNGV come from the germline V gene.